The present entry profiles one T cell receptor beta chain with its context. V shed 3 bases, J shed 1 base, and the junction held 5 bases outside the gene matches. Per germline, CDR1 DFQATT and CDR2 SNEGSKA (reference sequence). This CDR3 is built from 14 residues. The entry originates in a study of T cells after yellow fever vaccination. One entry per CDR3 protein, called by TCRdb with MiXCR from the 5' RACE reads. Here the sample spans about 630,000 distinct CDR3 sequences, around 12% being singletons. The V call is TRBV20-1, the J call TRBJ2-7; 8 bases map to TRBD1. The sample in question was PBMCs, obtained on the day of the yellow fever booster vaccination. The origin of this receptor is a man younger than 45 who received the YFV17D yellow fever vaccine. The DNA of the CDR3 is TGCAGTGCTAGCCTCGGACAGGGTTCCTACGAGCAGTACTTC. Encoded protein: CSASLGQGSYEQYF.